The 5 T cell receptor beta chains reported below all come from one sample, sequenced in a study of blood T cell repertoires in COVID-19. The table came from immunoSEQ multiplex PCR; TCRdb's copy has only in-frame clones and leaves some out. The sample consists of under 250,000 clones, around 86% of them appearing once. Sequencing was performed on PBMCs or T cells enriched from blood (not recorded which). The receptors here all came from a middle-aged man who had recovered from COVID-19.

The genes are TRBV29-1 and TRBJ1-2; 7 nucleotides line up with TRBD1. Unmatched junction bases numbered 11, after V lost 6 bases and J lost 7 bases. CDR3 length: 13 amino acids. From germline, CDR1 is SQVTM and CDR2 ANQGSEA. The CDR3 protein is CSVMTGSPGGYTF. For the CDR3, the DNA is TGCAGCGTCATGACAGGGTCGCCGGGTGGCTACACCTTC.

J is TRBJ1-2 and V is TRBV21-1. TRBV21-1 is assigned pseudogene status. The CDR3 extends over 12 amino acids. In DNA form, the CDR3 reads TGTGCCAGCAGCAAAGGTACTTGCGATTACACCTTC. Amino acid sequence: CASSKGTCDYTF.

The gene calls are TRBV27 and TRBJ2-7; D is perhaps TRBD2 (6 bases). The CDR3 totals 15 residues. V lost 4 bases and J 3 bases, leaving 16 bases between the germline ends. Germline V CDR1 and CDR2: MNHEY, SMNVEV (reference sequence). The CDR3 spells CASSYGGTAIYEQYF. The CDR3 DNA is TGTGCCAGCAGTTACGGCGGGACGGCTATCTACGAGCAGTACTTC.

V usage is TRBV19 and J usage is TRBJ1-5; 9 nucleotides align to TRBD1. Trimming removed 4 bases from V and 7 bases from J; junction bases left unmatched: 8. In germline, CDR1 is LNHDA, CDR2 SQIVND (reference sequence). The CDR3 runs 15 residues. The CDR3 spells CASSTGTGKGQPQHF. The CDR3 DNA is TGTGCCAGTAGTACCGGGACAGGGAAGGGACAGCCCCAGCATTTT. The full variable domain, its missing parts supplied by reference TRBV19 and TRBJ1-5, is DGGITQSPKYLFRKEGQNVTLSCEQNLNHDAMYWYRQDPGQGLRLIYYSQIVNDFQKGDIAEGYSVSREKKESFPLTVTSAQKNPTAFYLCASSTGTGKGQPQHFGDGTRLSIL.

This clone was observed a handful of times. The chain has TRBV14 and TRBJ1-4, with D uncertain. Germline V gene data show CDR1 as SGHDN and CDR2 as FVKESK. V lost 4 bases to trimming and J lost 2 bases, with 11 bases between them. CDR3 length: 15 amino acids. DNA for the CDR3: TGTGCCAGCAGCCCACGGGCGGGGACTAATGAAAAACTGTTTTTT. Its protein product is CASSPRAGTNEKLFF.